The source of this T cell receptor (beta chain) is a study of blood T cells in healthy people across ages. Study-wide findings and caveats: Across the age range, TCR beta diversity per million T cells fell in a roughly linear way.

Comment on this clonotype: Its cognate antigen is unknown.

CDR1 and CDR2 (germline): SGHVS, FQNEAQ. V lost 8 bases, J lost 6 bases, and 3 bases stayed unmatched. CDR3 length equals 13 residues. The use of a sample-barcoded 5' primer and a J-beta primer mix characterized a second PCR of about 6 to 12 cycles. TCRdb used MiXCR to reprocess the 5' RACE reads, holding one entry per CDR3 protein. The top ten clones hold 7% to 9% of a sample with fewer than 1.5 million distinct CDR3 sequences, 42% of them seen once. Material for sequencing was blood. The chain recombines TRBV7-8 with TRBJ2-2; TRBD2 agrees at 10 bases. The clonotype was recovered from a woman in her late teens or twenties in good health. In nucleotides, the CDR3 is TGTGCCAGCCTCAGCGGGGGGGCCGGGGAGCTGTTTTTT. It translates to CASLSGGAGELFF.